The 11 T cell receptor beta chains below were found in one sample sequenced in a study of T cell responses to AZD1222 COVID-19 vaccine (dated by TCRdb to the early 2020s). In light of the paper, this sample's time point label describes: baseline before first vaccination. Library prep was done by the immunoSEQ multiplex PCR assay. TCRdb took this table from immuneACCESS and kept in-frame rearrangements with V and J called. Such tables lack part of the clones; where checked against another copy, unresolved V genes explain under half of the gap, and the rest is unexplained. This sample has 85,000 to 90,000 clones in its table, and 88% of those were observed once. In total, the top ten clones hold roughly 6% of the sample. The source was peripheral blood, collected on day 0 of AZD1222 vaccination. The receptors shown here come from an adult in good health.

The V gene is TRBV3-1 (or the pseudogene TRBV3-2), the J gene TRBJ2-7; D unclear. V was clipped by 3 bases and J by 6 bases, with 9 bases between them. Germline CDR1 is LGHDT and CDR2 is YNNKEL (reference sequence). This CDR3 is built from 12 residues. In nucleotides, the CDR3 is TGTGCCAGCAGCCAGGTCTCCAGCGAGCAGTACTTC. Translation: CASSQVSSEQYF.

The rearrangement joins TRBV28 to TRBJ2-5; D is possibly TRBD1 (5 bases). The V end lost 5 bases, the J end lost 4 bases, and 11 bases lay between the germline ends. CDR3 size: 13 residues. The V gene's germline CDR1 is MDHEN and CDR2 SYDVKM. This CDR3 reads CASSAVRVETQYF. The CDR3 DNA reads TGTGCCAGCAGTGCCGTCAGGGTAGAGACCCAGTACTTC.

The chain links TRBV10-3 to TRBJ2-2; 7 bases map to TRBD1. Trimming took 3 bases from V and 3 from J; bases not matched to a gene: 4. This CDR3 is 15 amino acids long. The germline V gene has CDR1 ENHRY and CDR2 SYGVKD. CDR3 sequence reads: CAISEWTGDTGELFF. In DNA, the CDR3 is TGTGCCATCAGTGAATGGACAGGAGACACCGGGGAGCTGTTTTTT.

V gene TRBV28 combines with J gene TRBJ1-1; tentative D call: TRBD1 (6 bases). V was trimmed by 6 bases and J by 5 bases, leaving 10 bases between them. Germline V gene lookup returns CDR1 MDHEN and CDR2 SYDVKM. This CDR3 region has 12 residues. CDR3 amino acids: CASSTGRTEAFF. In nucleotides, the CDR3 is TGTGCCAGCAGCACAGGGAGGACTGAAGCTTTCTTT. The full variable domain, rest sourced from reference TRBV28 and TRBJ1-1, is DVKVTQSSRYLVKRTGEKVFLECVQDMDHENMFWYRQDPGLGLRLIYFSYDVKMKEKGDIPEGYSVSREKKERFSLILESASTNQTSMYLCASSTGRTEAFFGQGTRLTVV.

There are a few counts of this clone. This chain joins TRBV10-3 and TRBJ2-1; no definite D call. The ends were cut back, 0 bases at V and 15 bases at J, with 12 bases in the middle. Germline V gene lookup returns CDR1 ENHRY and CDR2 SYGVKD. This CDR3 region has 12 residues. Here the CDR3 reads CAISESEVDRFF. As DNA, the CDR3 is TGTGCCATCAGTGAGTCAGAAGTGGATCGGTTCTTC.

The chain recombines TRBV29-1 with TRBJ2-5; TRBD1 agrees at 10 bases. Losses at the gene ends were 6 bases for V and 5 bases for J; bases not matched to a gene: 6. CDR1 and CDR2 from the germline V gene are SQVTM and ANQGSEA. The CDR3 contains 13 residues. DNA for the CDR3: TGCAGCGTCCGGGACAGGGGTTTGGAGACCCAGTACTTC. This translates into CSVRDRGLETQYF. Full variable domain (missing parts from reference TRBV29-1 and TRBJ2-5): SAVISQKPSRDICQRGTSLTIQCQVDSQVTMMFWYRQQPGQSLTLIATANQGSEATYESGFVIDKFPISRPNLTFSTLTVSNMSPEDSSIYLCSVRDRGLETQYFGPGTRLLVL.

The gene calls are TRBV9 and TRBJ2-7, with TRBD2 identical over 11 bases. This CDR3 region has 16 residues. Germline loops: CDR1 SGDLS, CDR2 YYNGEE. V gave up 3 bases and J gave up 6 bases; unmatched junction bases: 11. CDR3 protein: CASSGQTSGTTTEQYF. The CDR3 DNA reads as TGTGCCAGCAGCGGTCAGACTAGCGGGACGACGACCGAGCAGTACTTC.

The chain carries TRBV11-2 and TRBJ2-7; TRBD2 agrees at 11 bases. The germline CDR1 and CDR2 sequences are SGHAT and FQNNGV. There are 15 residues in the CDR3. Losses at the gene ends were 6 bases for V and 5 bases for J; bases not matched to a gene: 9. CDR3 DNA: TGTGCCAGCAGAATCGAACTAGCGGGAGAAAACGAGCAGTACTTC. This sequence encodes CASRIELAGENEQYF.

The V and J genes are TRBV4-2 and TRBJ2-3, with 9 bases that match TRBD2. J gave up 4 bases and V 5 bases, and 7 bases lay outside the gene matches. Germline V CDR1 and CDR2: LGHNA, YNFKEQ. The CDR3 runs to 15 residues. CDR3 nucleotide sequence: TGTGCCAGCAGCTTGGCGGGAGGGATGCCAGATACGCAGTATTTT. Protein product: CASSLAGGMPDTQYF.

The CDR3 region is CASSIGALQGASDNTIYF. For the CDR3, the DNA is TGTGCCAGCAGCATAGGGGCTTTGCAGGGCGCTTCGGATAACACCATATATTTT. The V call is TRBV7-2, the J call TRBJ1-3; D possibly corresponds to TRBD1 (5 bases). The ends were cut back, 5 bases at V and 7 bases at J, with 27 bases in the middle. Germline CDR1 is SGHTA and CDR2 is FQGNSA. The CDR3 is made up of 18 amino acids.

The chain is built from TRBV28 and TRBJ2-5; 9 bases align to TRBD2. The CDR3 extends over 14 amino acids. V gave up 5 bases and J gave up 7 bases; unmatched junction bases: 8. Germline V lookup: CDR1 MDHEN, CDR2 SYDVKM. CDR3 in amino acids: CASSPAAAGGTQYF. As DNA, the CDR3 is TGTGCCAGCAGTCCAGCAGCAGCGGGGGGGACCCAGTACTTC.